The sequence of this T cell receptor (beta chain) was determined in a study of CXCR3-negative and CXCR3-positive naive CD8 T cells. 5' RACE that incorporated UMI labels was used to prepare the TRB cDNA libraries. TCRdb re-called the 5' RACE reads and gives one entry per CDR3 protein, without DNA. This table holds 100,000 to 150,000 distinct CDR3 sequences. This CDR3 is 15 amino acids long. Germline V gives CDR1 MGHRA, CDR2 YSYEKL. The TCR originated in a human donor in good health. Some clones in this sample may be carry-over from other donors' samples. Sequencing was done on a sample of naive CXCR3- CD8+ T cells from blood. Subset indicated: CD45RO-CCR7+CD27+CD95- naive CD8+ T cells lacking CXCR3 (TNR3-). The V and J genes are TRBV4-1 and TRBJ1-2. The CDR3 sequence is CASSQDETSVDGYTF.